Sequencing of this T cell receptor (beta chain) was carried out in a study of blood T cell repertoires in COVID-19. As for the study in general: Donors in the United States, Italy and Spain gave samples during acute or convalescent COVID-19. In each case, the material was cDNA or gDNA derived from T cells, B-cell-depleted T cells, or PBMCs.

The germline V gene encodes CDR1 PRHDT and CDR2 FYEKMQ (reference sequence). Deletions cut 1 base from V and 6 bases from J, with 18 bases between. CDR3 length: 16 amino acids. Authors' analysis steps: By means of reference gene primer amplification, nucleated cell counts were estimated. Sequenced by immunoSEQ multiplex PCR; TCRdb stores in-frame clones only, minus some. Clone size and V and J calls were adopted from that table, with D and trimming inferred from the DNA. Of about 380,000 clones in the sample, less than 85% were seen once. This clone was found a few times. The receptor's source is a woman between 18 and 29 years old with acute or convalescent COVID-19. Sequencing was done on a sample of peripheral blood. The chain joins TRBV13 to TRBJ2-5; TRBD2 is a possible D gene (6 bases). DNA of the CDR3: TGTGCCAGCAGCTTAGCGGGCAGCCGGGAGAGGAAGACCCAGTACTTC. Translating it yields CASSLAGSRERKTQYF.